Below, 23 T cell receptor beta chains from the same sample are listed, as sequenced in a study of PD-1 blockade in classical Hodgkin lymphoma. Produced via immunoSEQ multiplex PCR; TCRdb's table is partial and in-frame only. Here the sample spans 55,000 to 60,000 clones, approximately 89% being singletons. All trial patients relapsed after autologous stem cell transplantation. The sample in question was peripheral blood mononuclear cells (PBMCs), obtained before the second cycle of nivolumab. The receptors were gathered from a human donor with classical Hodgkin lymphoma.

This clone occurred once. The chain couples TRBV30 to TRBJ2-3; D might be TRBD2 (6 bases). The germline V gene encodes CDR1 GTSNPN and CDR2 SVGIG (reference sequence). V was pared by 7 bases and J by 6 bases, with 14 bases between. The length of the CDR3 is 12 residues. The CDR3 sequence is CALREFADTQYF. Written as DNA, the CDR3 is TGTGCCTTACGGGAGTTCGCGGATACGCAGTATTTT.

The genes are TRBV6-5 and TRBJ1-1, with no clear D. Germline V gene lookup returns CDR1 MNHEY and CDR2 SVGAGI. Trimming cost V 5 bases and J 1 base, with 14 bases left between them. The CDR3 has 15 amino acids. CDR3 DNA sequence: TGTGCCAGCAGTCAGCCCGGACGTACGAACACTGAAGCTTTCTTT. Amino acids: CASSQPGRTNTEAFF.

CDR3: CASRLDQVSTSGGPWTGELFF. CDR3 DNA: TGTGCAAGTCGCTTAGACCAAGTTTCGACTAGCGGGGGGCCCTGGACCGGGGAGCTGTTTTTT. The rearrangement joins TRBV12-2 to TRBJ2-2; the D call TRBD2 from the table was never checked on the DNA. TRBV12-2 is recorded as a pseudogene. The CDR3 is 21 amino acids.

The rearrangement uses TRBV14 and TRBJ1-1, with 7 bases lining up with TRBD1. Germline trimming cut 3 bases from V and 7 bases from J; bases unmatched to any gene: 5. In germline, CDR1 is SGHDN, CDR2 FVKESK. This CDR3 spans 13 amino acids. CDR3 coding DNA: TGTGCCAGCAGCCAGGGGGGGGACAGTGAAGCTTTCTTT. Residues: CASSQGGDSEAFF.

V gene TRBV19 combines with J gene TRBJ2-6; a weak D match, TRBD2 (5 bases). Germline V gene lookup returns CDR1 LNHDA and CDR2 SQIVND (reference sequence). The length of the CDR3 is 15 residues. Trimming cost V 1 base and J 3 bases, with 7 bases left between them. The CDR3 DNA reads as TGTGCCAGTAGTATAGGAGGGTTTGGGGCCAACGTCCTGACTTTC. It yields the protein CASSIGGFGANVLTF.

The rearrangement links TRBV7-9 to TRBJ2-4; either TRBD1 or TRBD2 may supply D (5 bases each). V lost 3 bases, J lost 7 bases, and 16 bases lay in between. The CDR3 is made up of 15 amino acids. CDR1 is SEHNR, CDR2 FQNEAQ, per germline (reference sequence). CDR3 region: CASSFSSQWGNIQYF. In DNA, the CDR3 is TGTGCCAGCAGCTTCTCTTCACAGTGGGGGAACATTCAGTACTTC. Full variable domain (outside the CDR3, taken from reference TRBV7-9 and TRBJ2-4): DTGVSQNPRHKITKRGQNVTFRCDPISEHNRLYWYRQTLGQGPEFLTYFQNEAQLEKSRLLSDRFSAERPKGSFSTLEIQRTEQGDSAMYLCASSFSSQWGNIQYFGAGTRLSVL.

CDR3 residues: CAISVGTSGGKAEQYF. As DNA, the CDR3 is TGTGCCATCAGTGTGGGGACTAGCGGGGGGAAGGCTGAGCAGTACTTC. This chain joins TRBV10-3 and TRBJ2-7, with 15 positions matching TRBD2. The CDR3 has 16 residues. The junction had 8 bases not matched to a gene; V was cut back by 4 bases and J by 7 bases. The germline V gene encodes CDR1 ENHRY and CDR2 SYGVKD.

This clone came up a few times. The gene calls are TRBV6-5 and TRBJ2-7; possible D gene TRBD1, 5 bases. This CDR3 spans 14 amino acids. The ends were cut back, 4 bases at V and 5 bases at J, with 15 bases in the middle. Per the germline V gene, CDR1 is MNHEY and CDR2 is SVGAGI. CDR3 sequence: CASSSDSGSDEQYF. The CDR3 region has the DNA TGTGCCAGCAGTTCCGATTCAGGGTCGGACGAGCAGTACTTC.

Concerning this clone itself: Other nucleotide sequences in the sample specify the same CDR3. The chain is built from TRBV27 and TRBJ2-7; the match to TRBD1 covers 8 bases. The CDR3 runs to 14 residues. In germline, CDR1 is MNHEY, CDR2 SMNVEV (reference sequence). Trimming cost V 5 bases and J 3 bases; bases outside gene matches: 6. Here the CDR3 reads CASSPGTGGYEQYF. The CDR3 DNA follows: TGTGCCAGCAGTCCTGGGACAGGTGGCTACGAGCAGTACTTC.

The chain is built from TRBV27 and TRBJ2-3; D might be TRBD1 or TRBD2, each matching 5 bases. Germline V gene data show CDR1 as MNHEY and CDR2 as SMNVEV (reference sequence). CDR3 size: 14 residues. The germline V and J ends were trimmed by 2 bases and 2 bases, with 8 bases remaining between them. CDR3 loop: CASSLVGDTDTQYF. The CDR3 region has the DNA TGTGCCAGCAGTTTAGTGGGGGACACAGATACGCAGTATTTT.

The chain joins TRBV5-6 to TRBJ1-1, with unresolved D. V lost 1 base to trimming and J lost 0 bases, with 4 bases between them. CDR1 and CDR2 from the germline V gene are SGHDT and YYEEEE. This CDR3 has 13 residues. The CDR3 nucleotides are TGTGCCAGCAGCTTGCTTGTGAACACTGAAGCTTTCTTT. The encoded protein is CASSLLVNTEAFF.

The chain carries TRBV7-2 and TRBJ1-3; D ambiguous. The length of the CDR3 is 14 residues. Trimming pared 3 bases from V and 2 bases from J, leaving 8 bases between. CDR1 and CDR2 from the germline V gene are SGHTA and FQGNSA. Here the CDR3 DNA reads TGTGCCAGCAGCTTCGGAAGTACTGGAAACACCATATATTTT. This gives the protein CASSFGSTGNTIYF.

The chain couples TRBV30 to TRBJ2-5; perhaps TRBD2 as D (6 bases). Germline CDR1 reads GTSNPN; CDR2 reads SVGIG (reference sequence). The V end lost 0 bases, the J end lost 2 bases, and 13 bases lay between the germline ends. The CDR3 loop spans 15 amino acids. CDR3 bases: TGTGCCTGGAGTGTGGACTATCAGCCGCAAGAGACCCAGTACTTC. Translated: CAWSVDYQPQETQYF.

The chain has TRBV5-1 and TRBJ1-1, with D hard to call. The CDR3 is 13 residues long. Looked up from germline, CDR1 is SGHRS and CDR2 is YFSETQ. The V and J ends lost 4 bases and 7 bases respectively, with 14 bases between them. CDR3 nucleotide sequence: TGCGCCAGCAGCCCCTGGACGGACCTTGAAGCTTTCTTT. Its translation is CASSPWTDLEAFF. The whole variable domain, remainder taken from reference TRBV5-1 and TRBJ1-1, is KAGVTQTPRYLIKTRGQQVTLSCSPISGHRSVSWYQQTPGQGLQFLFEYFSETQRNKGNFPGRFSGRQFSNSRSEMNVSTLELGDSALYLCASSPWTDLEAFFGQGTRLTVV.

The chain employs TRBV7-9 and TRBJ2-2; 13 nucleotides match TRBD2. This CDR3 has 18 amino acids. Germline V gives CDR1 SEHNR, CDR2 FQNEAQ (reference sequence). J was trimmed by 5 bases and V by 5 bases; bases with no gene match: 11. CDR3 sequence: CASSPPTSGGIRTGELFF. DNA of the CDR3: TGTGCCAGCAGCCCCCCGACTAGCGGGGGGATTAGAACCGGGGAGCTGTTTTTT.

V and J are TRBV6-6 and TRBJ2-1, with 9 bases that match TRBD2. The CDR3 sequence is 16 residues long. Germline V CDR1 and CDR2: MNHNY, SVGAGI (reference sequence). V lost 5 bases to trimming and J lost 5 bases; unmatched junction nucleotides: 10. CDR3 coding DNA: TGTGCCAGCAGTCCCTCCCTAGCGGGGAGGCACAATGAGCAGTTCTTC. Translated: CASSPSLAGRHNEQFF.

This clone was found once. Here the CDR3 DNA reads TGTGCCAGCAGTTTAGGGGACTACTACGAGCAGTACTTC. It specifies CASSLGDYYEQYF. The chain recombines TRBV28 with TRBJ2-7, with 7 bases matching TRBD2. V gave up 2 bases and J gave up 3 bases; unmatched junction bases: 1. CDR3 size: 13 residues. Germline V gene data show CDR1 as MDHEN and CDR2 as SYDVKM. Variable domain in full (rest from reference TRBV28 and TRBJ2-7): DVKVTQSSRYLVKRTGEKVFLECVQDMDHENMFWYRQDPGLGLRLIYFSYDVKMKEKGDIPEGYSVSREKKERFSLILESASTNQTSMYLCASSLGDYYEQYFGPGTRLTVT.

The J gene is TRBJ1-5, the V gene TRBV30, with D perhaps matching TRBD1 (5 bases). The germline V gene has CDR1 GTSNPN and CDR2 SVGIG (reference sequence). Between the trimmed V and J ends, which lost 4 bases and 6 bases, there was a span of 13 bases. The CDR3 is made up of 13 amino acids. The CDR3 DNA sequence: TGTGCCTGGACCCGTGGGGCCGGTCAGCCCCAGCATTTT. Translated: CAWTRGAGQPQHF. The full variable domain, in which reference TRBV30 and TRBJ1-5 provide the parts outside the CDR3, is SQTIHQWPATLVQPVGSPLSLECTVEGTSNPNLYWYRQAAGRGLQLLFYSVGIGQISSEVPQNLSASRPQDRQFILSSKKLLLSDSGFYLCAWTRGAGQPQHFGDGTRLSIL.

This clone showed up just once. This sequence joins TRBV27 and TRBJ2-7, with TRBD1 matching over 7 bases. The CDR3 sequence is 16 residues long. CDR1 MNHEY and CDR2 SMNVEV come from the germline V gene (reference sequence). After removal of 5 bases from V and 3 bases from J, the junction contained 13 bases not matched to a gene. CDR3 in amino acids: CASSPSGKGQIYEQYF. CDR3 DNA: TGTGCCAGCAGTCCATCGGGGAAGGGACAGATCTACGAGCAGTACTTC.

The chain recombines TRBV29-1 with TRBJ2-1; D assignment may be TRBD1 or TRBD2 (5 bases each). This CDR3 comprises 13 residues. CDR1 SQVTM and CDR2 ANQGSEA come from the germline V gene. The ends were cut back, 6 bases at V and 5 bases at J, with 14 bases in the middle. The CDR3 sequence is CSVNTGTHNEQFF. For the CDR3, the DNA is TGCAGCGTAAACACCGGGACCCACAATGAGCAGTTCTTC.

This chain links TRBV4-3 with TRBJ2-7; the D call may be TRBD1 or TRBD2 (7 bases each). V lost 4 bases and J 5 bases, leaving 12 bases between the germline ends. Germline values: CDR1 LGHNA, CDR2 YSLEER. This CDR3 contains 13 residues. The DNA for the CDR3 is TGCGCCAGCAGCCCTCAGGGGGGGCACGAGCAGTACTTC. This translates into CASSPQGGHEQYF.

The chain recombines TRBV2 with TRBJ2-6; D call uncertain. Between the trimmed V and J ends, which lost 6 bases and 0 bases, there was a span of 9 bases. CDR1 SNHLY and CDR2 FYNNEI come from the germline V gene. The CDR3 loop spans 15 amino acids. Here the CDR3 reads CASSGSHSGANVLTF. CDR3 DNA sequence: TGTGCCAGCAGCGGATCCCACTCTGGGGCCAACGTCCTGACTTTC.

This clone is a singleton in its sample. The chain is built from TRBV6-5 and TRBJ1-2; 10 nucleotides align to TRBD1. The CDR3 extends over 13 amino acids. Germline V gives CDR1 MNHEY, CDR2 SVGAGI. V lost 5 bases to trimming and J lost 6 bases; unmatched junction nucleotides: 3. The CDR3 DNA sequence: TGTGCCAGCAGTCTCGGACAGGGGGATGGCTACACCTTC. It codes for CASSLGQGDGYTF.